This entry is about one T cell receptor beta chain. The data were produced by immunoSEQ multiplex PCR, yet TCRdb's version contains in-frame clones alone and is incomplete. The sample carries fewer than 75,000 clones, 93% recorded once. The sample belongs to a study of technical replicates of blood from a few donors. V gave up 3 bases and J gave up 1 base, with 6 bases separating them. The CDR3 runs to 13 residues. Germline V gives CDR1 SNHLY, CDR2 FYNNEI. This sequence was found in a human donor in good health. The sequencing sample was made of T cells isolated from PBMCs. The gene calls are TRBV2 and TRBJ2-5; D unclear. CDR3 DNA sequence: TGTGCCAGCAGTGATTTTCTCCAAGAGACCCAGTACTTC. Amino acids: CASSDFLQETQYF.